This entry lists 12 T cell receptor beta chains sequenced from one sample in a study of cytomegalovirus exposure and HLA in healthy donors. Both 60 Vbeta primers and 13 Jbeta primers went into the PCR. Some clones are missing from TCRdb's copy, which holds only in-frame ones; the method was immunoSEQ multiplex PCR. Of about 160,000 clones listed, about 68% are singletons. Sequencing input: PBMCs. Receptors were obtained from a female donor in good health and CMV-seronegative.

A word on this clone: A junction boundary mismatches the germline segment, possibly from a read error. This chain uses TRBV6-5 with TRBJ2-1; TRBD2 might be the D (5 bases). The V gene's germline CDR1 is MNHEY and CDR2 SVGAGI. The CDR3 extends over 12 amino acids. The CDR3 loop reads CASSYSRDERFF. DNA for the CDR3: TGTGCCAGCAGTTACTCCCGGGATGAGCGGTTCTTC.

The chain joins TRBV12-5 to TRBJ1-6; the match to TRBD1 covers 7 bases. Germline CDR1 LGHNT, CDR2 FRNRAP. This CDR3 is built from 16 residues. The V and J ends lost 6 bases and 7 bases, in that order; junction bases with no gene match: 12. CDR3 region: CASGRGGTAQNSPLHF. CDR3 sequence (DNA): TGTGCTAGTGGCCGGGGTGGGACAGCTCAAAATTCACCCCTCCACTTT.

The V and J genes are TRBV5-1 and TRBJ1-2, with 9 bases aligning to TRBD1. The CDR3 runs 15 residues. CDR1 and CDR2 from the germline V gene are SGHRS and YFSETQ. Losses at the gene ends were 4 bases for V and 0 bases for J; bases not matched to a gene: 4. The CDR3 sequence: CASSHGDRANYGYTF. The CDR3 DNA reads TGCGCCAGCAGCCATGGGGACAGGGCTAACTATGGCTACACCTTC.

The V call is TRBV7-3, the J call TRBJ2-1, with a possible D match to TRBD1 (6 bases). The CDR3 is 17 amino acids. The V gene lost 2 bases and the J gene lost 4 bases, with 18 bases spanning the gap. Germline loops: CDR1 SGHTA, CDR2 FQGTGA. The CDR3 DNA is TGTGCCAGCAGCTTATATGGGGGCGGACCTACATACAATGAGCAGTTCTTC. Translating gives CASSLYGGGPTYNEQFF.

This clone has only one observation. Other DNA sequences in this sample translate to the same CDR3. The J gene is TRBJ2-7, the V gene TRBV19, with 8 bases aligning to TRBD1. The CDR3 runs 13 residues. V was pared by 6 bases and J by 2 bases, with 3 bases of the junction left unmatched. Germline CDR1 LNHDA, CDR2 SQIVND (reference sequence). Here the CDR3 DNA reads TGTGCCAGTAGCGAGGACAGGGCCTACGAGCAGTACTTC. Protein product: CASSEDRAYEQYF.

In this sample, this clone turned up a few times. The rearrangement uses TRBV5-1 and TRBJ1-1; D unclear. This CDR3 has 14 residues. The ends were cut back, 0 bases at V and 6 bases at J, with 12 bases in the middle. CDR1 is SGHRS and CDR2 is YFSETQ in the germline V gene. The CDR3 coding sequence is TGCGCCAGCAGCTTGGCGAGTTCAGGCTCTGAAGCTTTCTTT. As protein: CASSLASSGSEAFF. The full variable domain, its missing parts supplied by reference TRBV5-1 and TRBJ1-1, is KAGVTQTPRYLIKTRGQQVTLSCSPISGHRSVSWYQQTPGQGLQFLFEYFSETQRNKGNFPGRFSGRQFSNSRSEMNVSTLELGDSALYLCASSLASSGSEAFFGQGTRLTVV.

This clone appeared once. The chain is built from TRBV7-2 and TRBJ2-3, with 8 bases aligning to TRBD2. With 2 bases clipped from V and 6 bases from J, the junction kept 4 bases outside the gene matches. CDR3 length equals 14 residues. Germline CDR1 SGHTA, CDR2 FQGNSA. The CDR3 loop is CASSLSRGADTQYF. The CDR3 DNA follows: TGTGCCAGCAGCTTATCGCGGGGGGCTGATACGCAGTATTTT.

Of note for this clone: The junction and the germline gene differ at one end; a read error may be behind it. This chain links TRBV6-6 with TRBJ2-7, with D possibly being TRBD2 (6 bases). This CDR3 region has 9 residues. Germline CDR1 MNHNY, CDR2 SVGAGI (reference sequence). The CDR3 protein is CARDYKQYF. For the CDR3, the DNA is TGTGCCAGGGACTACAAGCAGTACTTC.

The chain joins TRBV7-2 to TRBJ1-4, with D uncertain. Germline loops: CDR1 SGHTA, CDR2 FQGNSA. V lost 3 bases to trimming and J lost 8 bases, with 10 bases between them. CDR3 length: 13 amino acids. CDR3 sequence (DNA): TGTGCCAGCAGCTTCCAGGTAGAGGAAAAACTGTTTTTT. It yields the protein CASSFQVEEKLFF. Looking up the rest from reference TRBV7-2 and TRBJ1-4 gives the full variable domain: GAGVSQSPSNKVTEKGKDVELRCDPISGHTALYWYRQSLGQGLEFLIYFQGNSAPDKSGLPSDRFSAERTGGSVSTLTIQRTQQEDSAVYLCASSFQVEEKLFFGSGTQLSVL.

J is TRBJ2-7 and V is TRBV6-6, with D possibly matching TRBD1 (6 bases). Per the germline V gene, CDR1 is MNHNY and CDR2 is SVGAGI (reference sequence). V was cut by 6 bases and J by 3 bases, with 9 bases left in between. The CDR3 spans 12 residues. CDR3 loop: CASSKQGYEQYF. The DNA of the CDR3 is TGTGCCAGCAGCAAACAGGGCTACGAGCAGTACTTC.

The CDR3 sequence: CSVVRDSGNTIYF. The CDR3 nucleotides read TGCAGCGTTGTTCGGGACTCTGGAAACACCATATATTTT. The chain recombines TRBV29-1 with TRBJ1-3; D not resolved. This CDR3 spans 13 amino acids. V lost 4 bases, J lost 0 bases, and 7 bases lay in between. Germline CDR1 and CDR2: SQVTM and ANQGSEA.

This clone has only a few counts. The CDR3, as DNA: TGTGCCAGCAGCCGAGGTAGCGGGAGACCCAATGAGCAGTTCTTC. It is translated as CASSRGSGRPNEQFF. The chain links TRBV11-2 to TRBJ2-1; 9 bases line up with TRBD2. This CDR3 is 15 amino acids long. The V gene's germline CDR1 is SGHAT and CDR2 FQNNGV. V was clipped by 5 bases and J by 6 bases; unmatched bases: 8.